This is a list of T cell receptor beta chains from one sample in a study of T-cell reconstitution after alpha-beta-depleted transplantation in children. MiXCR was run by TCRdb on the PCR reads, yielding one entry per CDR3 protein. The sample lists 580,000 or so distinct CDR3 sequences; roughly 23% were seen once. Sequences were derived from PBMCs, mostly from graft donor cells, sampled 360 days after TCRalphabeta/CD19-depleted stem cell transplant. Every receptor here comes from a boy younger than two who had a stem cell transplant for acute myeloid leukemia, so the T cells may come from the graft donor. CDR3s include the opening cysteine and the closing phenylalanine or tryptophan. A D gene is named only where the DNA matches it firmly. The size entry is marked missing in some rows and otherwise reads once, few, many or a size class.

J,D,size,V,CDR3,DNA
TRBJ2-1,TRBD2,NA,TRBV11-2,CASSLVVAGALYNEQFF,TGTGCCAGCAGCTTAGTCGTAGCGGGGGCCCTCTACAATGAGCAGTTCTTC
TRBJ1-6,NA,few,TRBV28,CASLTYSYNSPLHF,TGTGCCAGCCTGACCTACTCCTATAATTCACCCCTCCACTTT
TRBJ1-6,NA,many,TRBV7-8,CASTGEGQGSPLHF,TGTGCCAGCACCGGAGAGGGGCAGGGTTCACCCCTCCACTTT
TRBJ1-2,NA,NA,TRBV7-2,CAQAGNYGYTF,TGTGCCCAGGCGGGTAACTATGGCTACACCTTC
TRBJ1-1,NA,few,TRBV7-2,CASSPDKSDTEAFF,TGTGCCAGCAGCCCGGACAAGTCGGACACTGAAGCTTTCTTT
TRBJ1-6,NA,NA,TRBV20-1,CSASRGGRGYNSPLHF,TGCAGTGCTAGTCGTGGGGGAAGGGGTTATAATTCACCCCTCCACTTT
TRBJ1-2,NA,many,TRBV2,CASGQLTNYGYTF,TGTGCCAGCGGACAGCTGACTAACTATGGCTACACCTTC
TRBJ2-7,TRBD1,many,TRBV9,CASSPWDREGRQYF,TGTGCCAGCAGCCCTTGGGACAGGGAAGGTCGGCAGTACTTC
TRBJ2-1,NA,few,TRBV12-3/TRBV12-4,CASSWELGDEQFF,TGTGCCAGCAGTTGGGAACTCGGCGATGAGCAGTTCTTC
TRBJ2-1,TRBD2,NA,TRBV28,CASRRSGGPNEQFF,TGTGCCAGCAGGAGAAGCGGGGGGCCCAATGAGCAGTTCTTC
TRBJ2-7,NA,NA,TRBV29-1,CSPPQTGSYEQYF,TGCAGCCCCCCACAGACGGGTTCCTACGAGCAGTACTTC
TRBJ1-1,NA,many,TRBV12-3/TRBV12-4,CASSLGGLNTEAFF,TGTGCCAGCAGTTTAGGCGGACTTAACACTGAAGCTTTCTTT
TRBJ1-1,TRBD1,few,TRBV5-8,CASSSQGVGNTEAFF,TGTGCCAGCAGTTCTCAGGGGGTCGGGAACACTGAAGCTTTCTTT
TRBJ2-1,NA,NA,TRBV29-1,CSLDGSYNEQFF,TGCAGCTTGGATGGCTCCTACAATGAGCAGTTCTTC
TRBJ2-1,NA,few,TRBV20-1,CSAPRDPVLQFF,TGCAGTGCCCCTCGGGATCCCGTGCTCCAGTTCTTC
TRBJ1-1,NA,few,TRBV5-1,CASSLDAGPNTEAFF,TGCGCCAGCAGCTTGGACGCGGGCCCGAACACTGAAGCTTTCTTT
TRBJ1-3,NA,NA,TRBV5-1,CASSLLSDSLSGNTIYF,TGCGCCAGCAGCTTGCTCTCTGACAGTCTTTCTGGAAACACCATATATTTT
TRBJ2-7,NA,few,TRBV29-1,CSVYSQGSYEQYF,TGCAGCGTTTACAGCCAGGGCTCCTACGAGCAGTACTTC
TRBJ1-5,NA,NA,TRBV20-1,CSAGPGQNQPQHF,TGCAGTGCTGGTCCGGGGCAGAATCAGCCCCAGCATTTT
TRBJ1-5,NA,NA,TRBV20-1,CSAGQGRRQPQHF,TGCAGTGCCGGTCAGGGGAGGAGGCAGCCCCAGCATTTT
TRBJ2-4,TRBD1,NA,TRBV11-3,CASSLVHRTGWTGAGIDKNIQYF,TGTGCCAGCAGCTTAGTACACAGGACGGGATGGACAGGGGCGGGTATCGACAAAAACATTCAGTACTTC
TRBJ1-1,NA,NA,TRBV5-1,CASSATEGKITEAFF,TGCGCCAGCAGCGCAACGGAGGGGAAGATTACTGAAGCTTTCTTT
TRBJ2-5,NA,many,TRBV4-2,CASSQDPLYQNQETQYF,TGTGCCAGCAGCCAAGATCCCCTATACCAGAACCAAGAGACCCAGTACTTC
TRBJ1-1,NA,NA,TRBV29-1,CSVSAGANTEAFF,TGCAGCGTTTCGGCAGGCGCGAACACTGAAGCTTTCTTT
TRBJ1-6,TRBD1,few,TRBV25-1,CASSEYQKGAGYNSPLHF,TGTGCCAGCAGTGAATATCAAAAGGGGGCTGGGTATAATTCACCCCTCCACTTT
TRBJ2-7,NA,few,TRBV20-1,CSARVWRGESYEQYF,TGCAGTGCTAGGGTTTGGCGGGGTGAATCCTACGAGCAGTACTTC
TRBJ2-2,NA,NA,TRBV9,CASSVVDARVRPGELFF,TGTGCCAGCAGCGTAGTGGACGCAAGGGTCCGGCCCGGGGAGCTGTTTTTT
TRBJ1-4,NA,many,TRBV5-8,CASSPRVPFNEKLFF,TGTGCCAGCAGCCCCAGGGTGCCATTCAATGAAAAACTGTTTTTT
TRBJ1-3,NA,NA,TRBV10-3,CAISEERDSLGNTIYF,TGTGCCATCAGTGAGGAAAGGGATAGTCTTGGAAACACCATATATTTT
TRBJ1-1,NA,many,TRBV11-3,CASSLDLMNTEAFF,TGTGCCAGCAGCCTGGACCTGATGAACACTGAAGCTTTCTTT
TRBJ2-7,NA,NA,TRBV6-1,CASISKPWDSGEQYF,TGTGCCAGCATCTCCAAGCCCTGGGACTCGGGGGAGCAGTACTTC
TRBJ1-4,NA,many,TRBV5-6,CASSTTGSEKLFF,TGTGCCAGCAGCACGACAGGATCTGAAAAACTGTTTTTT
TRBJ2-1,TRBD2,NA,TRBV12-3/TRBV12-4,CASRKWRGGNNEQFF,TGTGCCAGCAGAAAGTGGCGGGGGGGCAACAATGAGCAGTTCTTC
TRBJ2-5,NA,few,TRBV28,CASSPRVVEGQETQYF,TGTGCCAGCAGCCCCAGGGTGGTCGAAGGCCAAGAGACCCAGTACTTC
TRBJ2-1,TRBD2,few,TRBV4-1,CASRLTSGPTNEQFF,TGCGCCAGCAGGTTGACTAGCGGGCCCACAAATGAGCAGTTCTTC
TRBJ1-6,TRBD1,many,TRBV7-8,CASSLHRTGLNSPLHF,TGTGCCAGCAGCCTCCACCGGACAGGGCTTAATTCACCCCTCCACTTT
TRBJ2-3,NA,NA,TRBV28,CASIPRGRADTQYF,TGTGCCAGCATTCCGAGGGGTCGCGCAGATACGCAGTATTTT